These 17 T cell receptor beta chains originate from one sample sequenced in a study of blood T cells in healthy people across ages. A J-beta primer mix and a sample-barcoded 5' primer were used in a second PCR of about 6 to 12 cycles. TCRdb re-called the 5' RACE reads with MiXCR, one entry per CDR3 protein. The data contain around 900,000 distinct CDR3 sequences, about 51% of them singletons. Material: blood. The receptors derive from a woman aged 55 to 70 in good health.

This clonotype was observed a handful of times. This chain uses TRBV5-1 with TRBJ2-7, with TRBD1 identical over 10 bases. CDR1 SGHRS and CDR2 YFSETQ come from the germline V gene. After removal of 0 bases from V and 1 base from J, the junction contained 4 bases not matched to a gene. This CDR3 is built from 16 residues. Here the CDR3 reads CASSLGGTGASYEQYF. For the CDR3, the DNA is TGCGCCAGCAGCTTGGGAGGGACAGGGGCTTCCTACGAGCAGTACTTC.

This clonotype was observed many times. The V and J genes are TRBV6-2 or TRBV6-3 and TRBJ1-1, with TRBD1 identical over 8 bases. V was pared by 5 bases and J by 7 bases, with 9 bases of the junction left unmatched. There are 14 residues in the CDR3. Germline values: CDR1 MNHEY, CDR2 SVGEGT. Here the CDR3 DNA reads TGTGCCAGCAGTACCTACAGGGGGTTCGTTGAAGCTTTCTTT. Amino acids: CASSTYRGFVEAFF.

Turning to this clonotype: Relative to the germline gene, one junction end is altered; a read error may explain this. The chain uses TRBV27 and TRBJ2-7; 11 bases line up with TRBD2. The germline V gene has CDR1 MNHEY and CDR2 SMNVEV (reference sequence). This CDR3 is 17 amino acids long. The CDR3 DNA is TGCGCCAGCAGTTCCCCCGGGACTAGCGGTACCTCCTACGAGCAGTACTTC. Its protein is CASSSPGTSGTSYEQYF.

The chain couples TRBV28 to TRBJ1-2; the D is unclear. Germline lookup yields CDR1 MDHEN and CDR2 SYDVKM. Trimming shortened V by 3 bases and J by 4 bases, and 9 bases separated the two germline ends. This CDR3 comprises 13 residues. The CDR3 is CASSLLEFYGYTF. CDR3 DNA: TGTGCCAGCAGTTTGTTGGAATTCTATGGCTACACCTTC.

This clonotype was counted a few times. The chain is built from TRBV27 and TRBJ1-2; D not certain. The V end lost 3 bases, the J end lost 4 bases, and 12 bases lay between the germline ends. This CDR3 comprises 14 residues. The germline V gene encodes CDR1 MNHEY and CDR2 SMNVEV (reference sequence). As DNA, the CDR3 is TGTGCCAGCAGTTTGAGCAAAGAGGGCTATGGCTACACCTTC. Encoded protein: CASSLSKEGYGYTF.

V gene TRBV11-2 combines with J gene TRBJ2-4, with unresolved D. The ends were cut back, 5 bases at V and 0 bases at J, with 11 bases in the middle. Per germline, CDR1 SGHAT and CDR2 FQNNGV. The CDR3 is 15 residues long. In DNA, the CDR3 is TGTGCCAGCAGCCCTCGTGGTATAGCCAAAAACATTCAGTACTTC. Translation: CASSPRGIAKNIQYF.

This clonotype appeared a single time. The DNA for the CDR3 is TGTGCCAGCAGCCCGGGACAAATGATGACAGATACGCAGTATTTT. This sequence encodes CASSPGQMMTDTQYF. The rearrangement links TRBV7-9 to TRBJ2-3; possibly TRBD1 for D (6 bases). The CDR3 contains 15 residues. CDR1 and CDR2 (germline): SEHNR, FQNEAQ (reference sequence). V shed 5 bases and J shed 3 bases, with 15 bases lying between them.

The chain has TRBV5-1 and TRBJ2-7; 8 bases map to TRBD2. The CDR3 is 15 residues long. V lost 4 bases and J lost 2; bases outside the gene matches: 8. Germline lookup yields CDR1 SGHRS and CDR2 YFSETQ. The DNA of the CDR3 is TGCGCCAGCAGCCTCTTAACTAGCGGTCCCTACGAGCAGTACTTC. It yields the protein CASSLLTSGPYEQYF.

This clonotype appeared a few times. V and J are TRBV4-1 and TRBJ2-1; 10 bases align to TRBD1. The CDR3 contains 15 residues. The V segment lost 5 bases and the J segment 5 bases; nucleotides outside the gene matches: 6. CDR1 and CDR2 (germline): MGHRA, YSYEKL. Here the CDR3 DNA reads TGCGCCAGCAGCTTTGCCGGGACAGGGGACAATGAGCAGTTCTTC. It specifies CASSFAGTGDNEQFF.

The gene calls are TRBV9 and TRBJ2-1; 10 bases fit TRBD1. CDR1 is SGDLS, CDR2 YYNGEE, per germline. V trimming: 2 bases; J trimming: 7 bases; junction bases outside the gene matches: 9. CDR3 length: 16 amino acids. CDR3 coding DNA: TGTGCCAGCAGCGTTGAGCCGGGACAGGGGTTAAATGAGCAGTTCTTC. Translating it yields CASSVEPGQGLNEQFF. Full variable domain (outside the CDR3, taken from reference TRBV9 and TRBJ2-1): DSGVTQTPKHLITATGQRVTLRCSPRSGDLSVYWYQQSLDQGLQFLIQYYNGEERAKGNILERFSAQQFPDLHSELNLSSLELGDSALYFCASSVEPGQGLNEQFFGPGTRLTVL.

This clonotype was counted once. This chain uses TRBV5-4 with TRBJ1-2; D perhaps matches TRBD1 (6 bases). Trimming stripped 4 bases from V and 6 bases from J, with 16 bases between. Germline CDR1 SGHNT, CDR2 YYREEE (reference sequence). The CDR3 length is 14 residues. CDR3 nucleotide sequence: TGTGCCAGCAGCCCTGGGACATCTAGGGATGGCTACACCTTC. As protein: CASSPGTSRDGYTF.

The genes are TRBV12-3 or TRBV12-4 and TRBJ2-2; D assignment may be TRBD1 or TRBD2 (6 bases each). Deletions cut 6 bases from V and 6 bases from J, with 11 bases between. The CDR3 covers 13 residues. CDR3 DNA: TGTGCCAGCAGACACAGGGAGGCCGGGGAGCTGTTTTTT. Its translation is CASRHREAGELFF.

Only a few counts were recorded for this clonotype. This rearrangement joins TRBV7-2 to TRBJ2-7; 7 bases are shared with TRBD2. The CDR3 sequence is 15 residues long. The V gene end was trimmed by 3 bases and the J gene end by 0 bases; junction bases not matched to a gene: 5. Germline V lookup: CDR1 SGHTA, CDR2 FQGNSA. The CDR3 nucleotides read TGTGCCAGCAGCTTGTGGCGGGAGACCTCCTACGAGCAGTACTTC. Its protein product is CASSLWRETSYEQYF.

The genes are TRBV28 and TRBJ2-5; D ambiguous. Trimming shortened V by 6 bases and J by 5 bases, and 16 bases separated the two germline ends. This CDR3 region has 14 residues. From germline, CDR1 is MDHEN and CDR2 SYDVKM. The CDR3, as DNA: TGTGCCAGCAGCTACCCTCTAGATCCGGAGACCCAGTACTTC. Amino acid sequence: CASSYPLDPETQYF.

The chain is built from TRBV6-5 and TRBJ2-7; 7 bases map to TRBD1. This CDR3 contains 14 residues. Germline CDR1 is MNHEY and CDR2 is SVGAGI. J lost 2 bases, V lost 3 bases, and 4 bases had no gene match. CDR3 sequence (DNA): TGTGCCAGCAGTTATACAGGGGAAACCTACGAGCAGTACTTC. This translates into CASSYTGETYEQYF.

The chain combines TRBV18 with TRBJ2-3; a possible D gene is TRBD2 (5 bases). The CDR3 runs 11 residues. V shed 7 bases and J shed 5 bases, with 7 bases lying between them. The germline V gene has CDR1 KGHSH and CDR2 LQKENI. CDR3 coding DNA: TGTGCCAGCTTTGCGGGAGATACGCAGTATTTT. Its protein product is CASFAGDTQYF.

This clonotype has at least ten counts. The chain couples TRBV7-2 to TRBJ2-3; D unclear. The germline CDR1 and CDR2 sequences are SGHTA and FQGNSA. CDR3 length: 14 amino acids. Between the trimmed V and J ends, which lost 1 base and 1 base, there was a span of 6 bases. The CDR3 DNA is TGTGCCAGCAGCTTAGGAGTAGGCACAGATACGCAGTATTTT. It encodes CASSLGVGTDTQYF.